This entry lists 23 T cell receptor beta chains sequenced from one sample in a study of cytomegalovirus exposure and HLA in healthy donors. The PCR had 60 Vbeta and 13 Jbeta primers. The protocol was immunoSEQ multiplex PCR, while the TCRdb copy is restricted to in-frame clones and leaves out a portion. This sample yields over 150,000 clones, of which 84% are seen a single time; around 4.8% belongs to the top ten. Specimen: PBMCs. These receptors were taken from a girl between 5 and 17 years old in good health and CMV-seropositive.

This clone was observed once. This chain uses TRBV29-1 with TRBJ2-3; possibly TRBD1 for D (5 bases). CDR1 SQVTM and CDR2 ANQGSEA come from the germline V gene. V was trimmed by 6 bases and J by 1 base, leaving 11 bases between them. This CDR3 is 13 amino acids long. CDR3 nucleotide sequence: TGCAGCGTAGACAGTTGGGGCACAGATACGCAGTATTTT. Translating gives CSVDSWGTDTQYF.

CDR3 residues: CASSRGLDEKLFF. The DNA for the CDR3 is TGTGCCAGCAGCAGGGGGCTCGATGAAAAACTGTTTTTT. The chain employs TRBV2 and TRBJ1-4, with 8 bases that match TRBD1. This CDR3 spans 13 amino acids. Losses at the gene ends were 6 bases for V and 6 bases for J; bases not matched to a gene: 3. Germline-derived CDR1 and CDR2 are SNHLY and FYNNEI.

V gene TRBV5-1 combines with J gene TRBJ2-7; D remains ambiguous. Trimming cost V 3 bases and J 0 bases, with 10 bases left between them. CDR1 and CDR2 from the germline V gene are SGHRS and YFSETQ. The CDR3 spans 14 residues. In DNA, the CDR3 is TGCGCCAGCAGCTCCTCTTCCGGCTCCTACGAGCAGTACTTC. It specifies CASSSSSGSYEQYF.

This rearrangement joins TRBV5-1 to TRBJ1-2; 7 bases align to TRBD1. This CDR3 spans 14 amino acids. CDR1 is SGHRS and CDR2 is YFSETQ in the germline V gene. Losses at the gene ends were 2 bases for V and 8 bases for J; bases not matched to a gene: 9. The CDR3, as DNA: TGCGCCAGCAGCTTCGGCGTACAGGGGTTAGGCTACACCTTC. Amino acids: CASSFGVQGLGYTF.

V gene TRBV27 combines with J gene TRBJ2-7; 7 bases fit TRBD2. Germline V lookup: CDR1 MNHEY, CDR2 SMNVEV (reference sequence). The CDR3 is 15 residues long. With 0 bases clipped from V and 1 base from J, the junction kept 3 bases outside the gene matches. The CDR3 nucleotides are TGTGCCAGCAGTTTATCGGGGGGGGGATCCTACGAGCAGTACTTC. It codes for CASSLSGGGSYEQYF.

This clone was counted once. V is TRBV15 and J is TRBJ1-4; D is undetermined. CDR3 size: 13 residues. V gave up 4 bases and J gave up 7 bases, with 10 bases separating them. The germline gives CDR1 LNHNV, CDR2 YYDKDF (reference sequence). The CDR3 DNA follows: TGTGCCACCAGCAAGCGGGTTTCTGAAAAACTGTTTTTT. It translates to CATSKRVSEKLFF.

The J gene is TRBJ1-3, the V gene TRBV5-5; D not resolved. The ends were cut back, 2 bases at V and 4 bases at J, with 4 bases in the middle. CDR3 length: 12 amino acids. From germline, CDR1 is SGHKS and CDR2 YYEKEE (reference sequence). CDR3 sequence: CASSFSGNTIYF. The CDR3 bases are TGTGCCAGCAGCTTCTCGGGAAACACCATATATTTT.

V is TRBV6-5 and J is TRBJ1-1; possibly TRBD1 for D (6 bases). CDR1 and CDR2 from the germline V gene are MNHEY and SVGAGI. The CDR3 is 15 residues long. Between the trimmed V and J ends, which lost 5 bases and 5 bases, there was a span of 18 bases. CDR3 coding DNA: TGTGCCAGCAGTGGCCCACAGGGCGATCGGACTGAAGCTTTCTTT. It translates to CASSGPQGDRTEAFF.

The chain carries TRBV25-1 and TRBJ1-1, with TRBD1 identical over 7 bases. The CDR3 runs 15 residues. The J segment lost 1 base and the V segment lost 6 bases, leaving 8 bases of the junction unmatched. Germline values: CDR1 MGHDK, CDR2 SYGVNS. The CDR3 coding sequence is TGTGCCAGCAGCCCCACCGGGACAGCGAACACTGAAGCTTTCTTT. It translates to CASSPTGTANTEAFF.

The chain carries TRBV4-1 and TRBJ1-2; D not resolved. The CDR3 sequence is 18 residues long. V dropped 0 bases and J dropped 6 bases, with 23 bases sitting between them. The V gene's germline CDR1 is MGHRA and CDR2 YSYEKL. CDR3: CASSQDPAGFAGLNGYTF. CDR3 DNA: TGCGCCAGCAGCCAAGATCCTGCGGGGTTCGCTGGGTTGAATGGCTACACCTTC.

The chain couples TRBV7-2 to TRBJ2-7; no clear D gene. The V gene lost 5 bases and the J gene lost 4 bases, with 12 bases spanning the gap. The V gene's germline CDR1 is SGHTA and CDR2 FQGNSA. The CDR3 is made up of 13 amino acids. CDR3 loop: CASSQPGQYEQYF. The CDR3 region has the DNA TGTGCCAGCAGCCAACCGGGTCAGTACGAGCAGTACTTC.

The chain links TRBV4-1 to TRBJ1-5, with D tentatively TRBD1 (6 bases). Germline V gene sequence: CDR1 MGHRA, CDR2 YSYEKL. Trimming took off 2 bases at V and 1 base at J, with 15 bases between the two ends. The CDR3 is 17 residues long. The CDR3 DNA reads as TGCGCCAGCAGCCAAAATTGGGCCGGACAGAGCAATCAGCCCCAGCATTTT. It encodes CASSQNWAGQSNQPQHF.

The V and J genes are TRBV2 and TRBJ2-7; TRBD1 agrees at 7 bases. The ends lost 1 base at V and 0 bases at J; junction bases unmatched: 0. Germline assignment: CDR1 SNHLY and CDR2 FYNNEI. This CDR3 region has 14 residues. The CDR3 sequence is CASSEGTGSYEQYF. CDR3 sequence (DNA): TGTGCCAGCAGTGAAGGGACAGGCTCCTACGAGCAGTACTTC.

The V gene is TRBV6-4, the J gene TRBJ1-6; 7 bases are shared with TRBD1. J gave up 5 bases and V 5 bases, and 3 bases lay outside the gene matches. The germline V gene encodes CDR1 MRHNA and CDR2 SNTAGT. The length of the CDR3 is 14 residues. The CDR3 sequence: CASSPDRDNSPLHF. The CDR3 DNA sequence: TGTGCCAGCAGTCCTGACAGGGATAATTCACCCCTCCACTTT.

The chain combines TRBV5-8 with TRBJ2-7; D remains ambiguous. The CDR3 is 12 amino acids. V was pared by 3 bases and J by 7 bases, with 11 bases between. In germline, CDR1 is SGHTS, CDR2 YDEGEE. CDR3 region: CASSSTRNEQYF. The CDR3 nucleotides are TGTGCCAGCAGCTCAACACGAAATGAGCAGTACTTC.

Only one count was recorded for this clone. The J gene is TRBJ1-4, the V gene TRBV5-1; TRBD1 matches 8 bases. This CDR3 is 14 amino acids long. Trimming removed 4 bases from V and 8 bases from J; junction bases left unmatched: 7. Per the germline V gene, CDR1 is SGHRS and CDR2 is YFSETQ. The CDR3 region is CASSRDRGEEKLFF. As DNA, the CDR3 is TGCGCCAGCAGCCGTGACAGGGGCGAAGAAAAACTGTTTTTT.

The rearrangement joins TRBV4-2 to TRBJ1-5; TRBD1 might be the D (6 bases). The CDR3 is made up of 15 amino acids. Germline CDR1 LGHNA, CDR2 YNFKEQ. Trimming removed 3 bases from V and 5 bases from J, with 14 bases in between. The chain's CDR3 is CASSHQDRQHQPQHF. Here the CDR3 DNA reads TGTGCCAGCAGCCATCAGGACAGACAGCATCAGCCCCAGCATTTT.

The rearrangement joins TRBV9 to TRBJ2-5; TRBD2 is a possible D gene (6 bases). CDR1 and CDR2 (germline): SGDLS, YYNGEE. V lost 0 bases, J lost 4 bases, and 19 bases lay in between. This CDR3 region has 17 residues. In DNA, the CDR3 is TGTGCCAGCAGCGTAGCGGCGGGGCGGGGAGGTGCAGAGACCCAGTACTTC. Translation: CASSVAAGRGGAETQYF.

Note on this clone: Different DNA sequences within this sample yield the same CDR3. The V and J genes are TRBV18 and TRBJ1-1, with 9 bases identical to TRBD1. The germline V gene has CDR1 KGHSH and CDR2 LQKENI. Unmatched junction bases numbered 3, after V lost 3 bases and J lost 4 bases. This CDR3 has 14 amino acids. The CDR3 DNA follows: TGTGCCAGCTCACCGACAGGGGGAGGCACTGAAGCTTTCTTT. Translation gives CASSPTGGGTEAFF.

V usage is TRBV25-1 and J usage is TRBJ1-2; D gene ambiguous. CDR3 length: 13 residues. V lost 3 bases, J lost 6 bases, and 11 bases lay in between. Germline loops: CDR1 MGHDK, CDR2 SYGVNS. In DNA form, the CDR3 reads TGTGCCAGCAGTGACCACGACAAGGATGGCTACACCTTC. Its translation: CASSDHDKDGYTF.

CDR3 sequence (DNA): TGTGCCAGTAGCCTAGCGGGCGGGGAGGGGGATGAGCAGTTCTTC. The encoded protein is CASSLAGGEGDEQFF. V usage is TRBV19 and J usage is TRBJ2-1, with 8 bases that match TRBD2. The CDR3 has 15 residues. Losses at the gene ends were 6 bases for V and 8 bases for J; bases not matched to a gene: 12. Germline V gene lookup returns CDR1 LNHDA and CDR2 SQIVND (reference sequence).

The chain has TRBV11-2 and TRBJ1-6, with D hard to call. Germline CDR1 is SGHAT and CDR2 is FQNNGV. Trimming stripped 2 bases from V and 3 bases from J, with 11 bases between. CDR3 length: 16 amino acids. CDR3 loop: CASSLTSGRYNSPLHF. The CDR3 bases are TGTGCCAGCAGCTTAACTAGCGGGCGCTATAATTCACCCCTCCACTTT. Full variable domain (remainder filled in from reference TRBV11-2 and TRBJ1-6): EAGVAQSPRYKIIEKRQSVAFWCNPISGHATLYWYQQILGQGPKLLIQFQNNGVVDDSQLPKDRFSAERLKGVDSTLKIQPAKLEDSAVYLCASSLTSGRYNSPLHFGNGTRLTVT.

This sequence joins TRBV6-5 and TRBJ2-7, with 10 positions matching TRBD2. In germline, CDR1 is MNHEY, CDR2 SVGAGI. The CDR3 sequence is 13 residues long. The J segment lost 4 bases and the V segment lost 6 bases, leaving 3 bases of the junction unmatched. Written as DNA, the CDR3 is TGTGCCAGCAGCGGACTAGCGGAATACGAGCAGTACTTC. This translates into CASSGLAEYEQYF.